The clone carrying this TCR beta chain has at least ten counts. What it binds is not known. The definition of stable Graves' hyperthyroidism was no ophthalmopathy progression within 18 months. This CDR3 comprises 12 residues. Germline lookup yields CDR1 GTSNPN and CDR2 SVGIG (reference sequence). The germline V and J ends were trimmed by 0 bases and 6 bases, with 5 bases remaining between them. Authors of the study amplified TCR beta CDR3 regions from RNA transcripts. An initial round of RT-PCR targeting the TCR CDR3 relied on the HTBI primer set. TCRdb analysed the multiplex PCR reads with MiXCR anew, one entry per CDR3 protein. The table has 400,000 to 500,000 distinct CDR3 sequences, about 15% seen once. The sample is drawn from a study of T cells in Graves' hyperthyroidism and ophthalmopathy. Study-wide background: Peripheral blood was taken when the disease was first diagnosed, before any treatment began.

Study results and limitations: Among clonotypes expanded in thyroid above 0.001, most were also found in blood.

Material for sequencing was blood. The receptor's source is a young woman with Graves' hyperthyroidism. This chain joins TRBV30 and TRBJ2-2; D gene uncertain. The CDR3, as DNA: TGTGCCTGGAGTGTAAACGCCGGGGAGCTGTTTTTT. It is translated as CAWSVNAGELFF.